This entry describes one T cell receptor beta chain. Its antigen is not identified. The template for TCR beta VDJ and CDR3 sequence profiling was genomic DNA. TCRdb ran MiXCR on the reads and lists one entry per CDR3 protein. The table includes 40,000 to 50,000 distinct CDR3 sequences, around 73% detected once. The sample comes from a study of CD8+CD57+ T cells in acquired aplastic anemia. Regarding the study as a whole: It was found that approximately 29 CD8+ CDR3 sequences were shared between patients and controls.

The sequenced sample consisted of sorted CD4+, CD8+, or CD8+CD57+ T cells (not recorded which) from PBMCs. The receptor comes from a human donor in good health, serving as a control.

DNA for the CDR3: TGTGCCAGCAGTGAAGGGGGAAGTGGGAACACTGAAGCTTTCTTT. Translation: CASSEGGSGNTEAFF. This chain uses TRBV2 with TRBJ1-1; D call uncertain. Germline V gene data show CDR1 as SNHLY and CDR2 as FYNNEI. The CDR3 has 15 residues. The germline V and J ends were trimmed by 1 base and 1 base, with 10 bases remaining between them.